This is a list of T cell receptor beta chains from one sample in a study of PD-1 blockade in classical Hodgkin lymphoma. Profiling relied on immunoSEQ multiplex PCR, and the TCRdb table lists in-frame clones only, not all of them. The data hold 100,000 or so clones, with around 90% observed a single time. This material consisted of peripheral blood mononuclear cells (PBMCs), taken before the fourth cycle of nivolumab. The receptors originated from a human donor with classical Hodgkin lymphoma. Both conserved end residues are part of each CDR3. The D gene is left open where the match is weak. Size tells how often a clone was seen (once, few, many) or the class of an expanded clone, and some rows leave it out.

V gene	clone size	J gene	D gene	CDR3 DNA	CDR3 protein
TRBV30	-	TRBJ1-5	-	TGTGCCTGGAGTGCAAGGACCGGGCTACAACTAGCCAATCAGCCCCAGCATTTT	CAWSARTGLQLANQPQHF
TRBV5-4	-	TRBJ2-3	-	TGTGCCAGCAGCTCGACAGCGGGAGATACGCAGTATTTT	CASSSTAGDTQYF
TRBV10-3	once	TRBJ2-1	-	TGTGCCATCAGTGTAGGACGCGAGCAGTTCTTC	CAISVGREQFF
TRBV19	-	TRBJ2-2	-	TGTGCCAGTAGTATTGTCAGAACTACCGGGGAGCTGTTTTTT	CASSIVRTTGELFF
TRBV6-1	-	TRBJ1-1	-	TGTGCCAGTGAATTGGACAGAGCATACACTGAAGCTTTCTTT	CASELDRAYTEAFF
TRBV19	once	TRBJ1-1	TRBD1	TGTGCCAGTAGGACCGACAGGGTCATGAACACTGAAGCTTTCTTT	CASRTDRVMNTEAFF
TRBV19	-	TRBJ1-1	TRBD1	TGTGCCAGCAAGACGGACAGGGTTGGGACTGAAGCTTTCTTT	CASKTDRVGTEAFF
TRBV5-6	-	TRBJ1-1	TRBD1	TGTGCCAGCAGCTTGTTGGAATTTTTGGGACAGGTGAACACTGAAGCTTTCTTT	CASSLLEFLGQVNTEAFF
TRBV28	-	TRBJ1-4	TRBD1	TGTGCCAGTAGAGGGACAGGGAGTAATGAAAAACTGTTTTTT	CASRGTGSNEKLFF
TRBV25-1	few	TRBJ1-5	-	TGTGCCAGCAGTGAAGAGGGTTATCAGCCCCAGCATTTT	CASSEEGYQPQHF
TRBV21-1	-	TRBJ2-7	-	TGTGCCAGCAGCCCACGGACAGGGGGCGAGCGTTCCTACGAGCAGTACTTC	CASSPRTGGERSYEQYF
TRBV19	-	TRBJ1-3	-	TGTGCCAGTAGTATTTGGGTCTACTCTGGAAACACCATATATTTT	CASSIWVYSGNTIYF
TRBV25-1	-	TRBJ2-2	-	TGTGCCAGCAGCATCCTCGGGGCGGATCTCACCGGGGAGCTGTTTTTT	CASSILGADLTGELFF
TRBV14	once	TRBJ1-2	-	TGTGCCAGCAGCCGAGTGGCAGCCTATGGCTACACCTTC	CASSRVAAYGYTF
TRBV11-3	once	TRBJ2-3	-	TGTGCCAGCAGCTTCAGGTCAAGAGATACGCAGTATTTT	CASSFRSRDTQYF
TRBV5-4	once	TRBJ1-2	TRBD1	TGTGCCAGCAGCTTGGGGGGACAGGGGGCGGCCTATGGCTACACCTTC	CASSLGGQGAAYGYTF
TRBV28	-	TRBJ1-5	-	TGTGCCAGCAGTTTCAAGGGTATAGGGTTTCAGCCCCAGCATTTT	CASSFKGIGFQPQHF
TRBV6-4	-	TRBJ2-2	TRBD2	TGTGCCAGCAGTGACTCGGCTAGCGGGACGAACACCGGGGAGCTGTTTTTT	CASSDSASGTNTGELFF
TRBV21-1	-	TRBJ1-2	-	TGTGCCAGCAGCCCAGTAGCAGGTCTGACGGGATTTGGCTACACCTTC	CASSPVAGLTGFGYTF
TRBV21-1	-	TRBJ2-5	-	TGTGCCTTATTCCAGATTCAAGAGACCCAGTACTTC	CALFQIQETQYF
TRBV5-8	-	TRBJ2-1	-	TGTGCCAGCAGCCGGTCCGAACATGAGCAGTTCTTC	CASSRSEHEQFF
TRBV4-3	-	TRBJ1-2	TRBD1	TGCGCCAGCAGCCAAGATAGACAGGGGGAAGTCTATGGCTACACCTTC	CASSQDRQGEVYGYTF
TRBV5-4	few	TRBJ1-2	-	TGTGCCAGCAGCTTGGACAGGGTAGAGGGCTACACCTTC	CASSLDRVEGYTF
TRBV2	-	TRBJ2-3	-	TGTGCCAGCAATTTCCTGGGCAGGGATACGCAGTATTTT	CASNFLGRDTQYF
TRBV7-2	-	TRBJ2-2	TRBD2	TGTGCCAGCAGCCCTCGGGGACTAGCGGGAGGGTTCACCGGGGAGCTGTTTTTT	CASSPRGLAGGFTGELFF
TRBV7-9	-	TRBJ1-5	TRBD1	TGTGCCAGCAGCTTATCGGGGCAGGGGGGTTATCAGCCCCAGCATTTT	CASSLSGQGGYQPQHF
TRBV6-1	-	TRBJ2-2	-	TGTGCCAGCAGTGCAAGTTCGGGGGCGGTCACCGGGGAGCTGTTTTTT	CASSASSGAVTGELFF
TRBV7-9	-	TRBJ2-7	TRBD1	TGTGCCAGCAGCCGCCTCGGGGACAGAGCCTACGAGCAGTACTTC	CASSRLGDRAYEQYF
TRBV2	-	TRBJ2-5	-	TGTGCCAGCAGTGCCGAGCAGGGAAAACAAGAGACCCAGTACTTC	CASSAEQGKQETQYF
TRBV30	-	TRBJ2-7	TRBD1	TGTGCCTGGAACCTTAAAAGCGGGACAGGGCGTGAGCAGTACTTC	CAWNLKSGTGREQYF
TRBV29-1	-	TRBJ2-3	-	TGCAGCGCTCATACAGATACGCAGTATTTT	CSAHTDTQYF
TRBV9	few	TRBJ2-1	-	TGTGCCAGCAGCGTCGCATCGGGCTACAATGAGCAGTTCTTC	CASSVASGYNEQFF
TRBV4-1	-	TRBJ2-2	-	TGCGCCAGCAGCCAAGATGGAACGGGAGTAGGTACCGGGGAGCTGTTTTTT	CASSQDGTGVGTGELFF
TRBV2	-	TRBJ2-7	-	TGTGCCAGCGCCGGCTCGAGGGACTTGAGATACGAGCAGTACTTC	CASAGSRDLRYEQYF
TRBV5-8	-	TRBJ2-1	TRBD1	TGTGCCAGCATAACACCGGGACAGGGTCCCTACAATGAGCAGTTCTTC	CASITPGQGPYNEQFF
TRBV25-1	-	TRBJ2-1	-	TGTGCCAGCAGTGAGCAGTCGCTACTCAATGAGCAGTTCTTC	CASSEQSLLNEQFF
TRBV7-2	-	TRBJ1-1	TRBD1	TGTGCCAGCAGTCAAACAGGGGCCCACACTGAAGCTTTCTTT	CASSQTGAHTEAFF
TRBV28	-	TRBJ1-3	-	TGTGCCAGCACCCGGTTGGACACCATATATTTT	CASTRLDTIYF
TRBV5-6	-	TRBJ2-5	-	TGTGCCAGCAGCTTGCTCGGGGTTAGAGGGGAGACCCAGTACTTC	CASSLLGVRGETQYF
TRBV7-2	once	TRBJ2-7	-	TGTGCCAGCAGCTTAGGCCTTGTTTCTGGCAGATCCTACGAGCAGTACTTC	CASSLGLVSGRSYEQYF
TRBV30	-	TRBJ1-5	-	TGTGCCTGGAGCCCAGAGGGACCCCTCGCCTTGTCGCGCAATCAGCCCCAGCATTTT	CAWSPEGPLALSRNQPQHF
TRBV7-9	-	TRBJ2-3	TRBD1	TGTGCCAGCAGCTCGTGGGACAGGGGACTAGATACGCAGTATTTT	CASSSWDRGLDTQYF
TRBV2	few	TRBJ2-3	-	TGTGCCAGCAATCCCTTTTTCACAGATACGCAGTATTTT	CASNPFFTDTQYF
TRBV21-1	-	TRBJ1-5	-	TGTGCCAGCAGCAAAGGCTCGAGACAGGGGTTATATAGCAATCAGCCCCAGCATTTT	CASSKGSRQGLYSNQPQHF
TRBV6-1	-	TRBJ1-2	-	TGTGCCAGCAGTGAAGACAGGGTCAGCTACACCTTC	CASSEDRVSYTF
TRBV4-2	-	TRBJ2-7	TRBD1	TGTGCCAGCAGCCATGGACAGGGTTACGAGCAGTACTTC	CASSHGQGYEQYF
TRBV5-4	-	TRBJ2-5	TRBD2	TGTGCCAGCAGCCTTCCGGGCGGGAGTGGAGAGACCCAGTACTTC	CASSLPGGSGETQYF
TRBV25-1	-	TRBJ1-1	-	TGTGCCAGCAGTGAGACAAACCGACCTGAAGCTTTCTTT	CASSETNRPEAFF
TRBV6-5	-	TRBJ1-1	-	TGTGCCAGCAGTTACCGGGGACGTTTGAACACTGAAGCTTTCTTT	CASSYRGRLNTEAFF